The TCR beta chain under discussion was sequenced for a study of response to subunit inactivated influenza vaccine. From the RT-PCR reads, TCRdb called clonotypes with MiXCR, one entry per CDR3 protein. The table lists 500,000 to 750,000 distinct CDR3 sequences, 12% to 15% of them singletons. The V gene lost 5 bases and the J gene lost 2 bases, with 13 bases spanning the gap. Germline V gene data show CDR1 as ENHRY and CDR2 as SYGVKD. The CDR3 sequence is 15 residues long. The V and J genes are TRBV10-3 and TRBJ1-3; D is unresolved. Sample: PBMCs from blood, taken approximately 12 days after vaccination. This receptor was identified in a middle-aged man who received an inactivated influenza vaccine. The CDR3 spells CAISLGLGTGNTIYF. For the CDR3, the DNA is TGTGCCATCAGTCTTGGGTTGGGGACTGGAAACACCATATATTTT.